A single sample gave rise to the 20 T cell receptor beta chains below, sequenced in a study of vaccination effects on CD4 cells after COVID-19. TCRdb keeps only in-frame clones here, not all; method: immunoSEQ multiplex PCR. The data hold about 73,000 clones, with approximately 75% observed a single time. With the ViraFEST assay, the study expanded antigen-specific CD4+ T cells using viral peptide pools, then sequenced them. Scientists isolated CD4+ T cells after an approximately ten-day culture period ended. Testing of the vaccine recipients showed negative nucleocapsid antibodies and no prior SARS-CoV-2 infection. Their recognized antigens are unknown. Material: CD4+ T cells from PBMCs cultured with HCoV-NL63 spike peptides, obtained before COVID-19 vaccination. The source is a human donor who received a COVID-19 vaccine.

The chain joins TRBV24-1 to TRBJ2-5; perhaps D is TRBD1 or TRBD2 (5 bases each). The germline V gene encodes CDR1 KGHDR and CDR2 SFDVKD. Trimming took 3 bases from V and 9 from J, leaving 25 bases between them. CDR3 size: 17 residues. The CDR3 coding sequence is TGTGCCACCAGTGATAGCTCCGGGACGCAGGCGGAGGTGGCCCAGTACTTC. Protein: CATSDSSGTQAEVAQYF.

This sequence joins TRBV30 and TRBJ1-4; D unresolved. The CDR3 is 14 residues long. V dropped 3 bases and J dropped 5 bases, with 13 bases sitting between them. CDR1 is GTSNPN and CDR2 is SVGIG in the germline V gene (reference sequence). CDR3 sequence: CAWRIRGQNEKLFF. CDR3 bases: TGTGCCTGGAGGATCCGGGGTCAAAATGAAAAACTGTTTTTT.

In this sample, this clone turned up a few times. The chain combines TRBV6-5 with TRBJ1-5; TRBD1 matches at 8 bases. Trimming took 7 bases from V and 3 from J; bases not matched to a gene: 8. From germline, CDR1 is MNHEY and CDR2 SVGAGI. The CDR3 has 15 amino acids. CDR3 bases: TGTGCCAGCAACAGGGGGGAGGGGTCCAATCAGCCCCAGCATTTT. Its protein product is CASNRGEGSNQPQHF.

The chain couples TRBV19 to TRBJ2-3; weak D call: TRBD1 (6 bases). Germline CDR1 is LNHDA and CDR2 is SQIVND (reference sequence). V lost 3 bases, J lost 3 bases, and 16 bases lay in between. The CDR3 is made up of 16 amino acids. CDR3: CASSIEGVVGTDTQYF. Written as DNA, the CDR3 is TGTGCCAGTAGTATCGAGGGGGTTGTTGGAACAGATACGCAGTATTTT.

The V and J genes are TRBV5-1 and TRBJ1-1, with 7 nucleotides matching TRBD1. CDR1 is SGHRS, CDR2 YFSETQ, per germline. The CDR3 is 14 amino acids. V shed 5 bases and J 8 bases; nucleotides not matched to a gene: 12. CDR3 DNA: TGCGCCAGCAGATGGGCGTTAGACAGGGTGGAAGCTTTCTTT. The encoded protein is CASRWALDRVEAFF. Filled out from reference TRBV5-1 and TRBJ1-1, the complete variable domain reads KAGVTQTPRYLIKTRGQQVTLSCSPISGHRSVSWYQQTPGQGLQFLFEYFSETQRNKGNFPGRFSGRQFSNSRSEMNVSTLELGDSALYLCASRWALDRVEAFFGQGTRLTVV.

Only one count was recorded for this clone. V and J are TRBV2 and TRBJ2-5; TRBD2 is a possible D gene (5 bases). Germline V lookup: CDR1 SNHLY, CDR2 FYNNEI. V dropped 11 bases and J dropped 5 bases, with 18 bases sitting between them. This CDR3 is 13 amino acids long. The CDR3 loop reads CASQVLVGETQYF. The CDR3 DNA reads as TGTGCCTCGCAGGTACTAGTTGGCGAGACCCAGTACTTC.

The rearrangement links TRBV5-4 to TRBJ2-3; either TRBD1 or TRBD2 may fit D (7 bases each). Deletions cut 5 bases from V and 6 bases from J, with 16 bases between. Germline CDR1 reads SGHNT; CDR2 reads YYREEE (reference sequence). The CDR3 spans 14 residues. This CDR3 is CASSFQGGADTQYF. DNA of the CDR3: TGTGCCAGCAGTTTTCAGGGGGGGGCTGATACGCAGTATTTT.

This clone occurred a few times. This chain links TRBV5-1 with TRBJ1-6, with D perhaps TRBD1 (5 bases). CDR1 and CDR2 from the germline V gene are SGHRS and YFSETQ. This CDR3 comprises 14 residues. Trimming removed 3 bases at V and 7 bases at J, with 11 bases between. DNA of the CDR3: TGCGCCAGCAGCTCCGGGACGCAGAATTCACCCCTCCACTTT. This encodes CASSSGTQNSPLHF.

V gene TRBV3-1 (or the pseudogene TRBV3-2) combines with J gene TRBJ2-2, with a tentative D call TRBD2 (5 bases). Trimming took off 3 bases at V and 7 bases at J, with 12 bases between the two ends. Germline assignment: CDR1 LGHDT and CDR2 YNNKEL (reference sequence). This CDR3 is 14 amino acids long. The chain's CDR3 is CASSQQSGVGELFF. The DNA of the CDR3 is TGTGCCAGCAGCCAGCAATCCGGGGTCGGGGAGCTGTTTTTT.

The chain joins TRBV20-1 to TRBJ1-1; maybe TRBD1 (6 bases). CDR1 and CDR2 from the germline V gene are DFQATT and SNEGSKA (reference sequence). This CDR3 has 12 amino acids. The germline V and J ends were trimmed by 3 bases and 10 bases, with 15 bases remaining between them. The CDR3 loop is CSASIRDRRAFF. Here the CDR3 DNA reads TGCAGTGCTAGTATAAGAGACAGGCGAGCTTTCTTT.

V gene TRBV28 combines with J gene TRBJ1-1; no reliable D call. The CDR3 has 14 amino acids. Per the germline V gene, CDR1 is MDHEN and CDR2 is SYDVKM. Trimming pared 6 bases from V and 0 bases from J, leaving 11 bases between. The CDR3 DNA sequence: TGTGCCAGCAGGGTGGCAGCTATGAACACTGAAGCTTTCTTT. This codes for CASRVAAMNTEAFF. The whole variable domain, filled in from reference TRBV28 and TRBJ1-1, reads DVKVTQSSRYLVKRTGEKVFLECVQDMDHENMFWYRQDPGLGLRLIYFSYDVKMKEKGDIPEGYSVSREKKERFSLILESASTNQTSMYLCASRVAAMNTEAFFGQGTRLTVV.

V gene TRBV3-1 (or the pseudogene TRBV3-2) combines with J gene TRBJ1-6; D ambiguous. Germline lookup yields CDR1 LGHDT and CDR2 YNNKEL (reference sequence). Trimming removed 3 bases at V and 9 bases at J, with 6 bases between. The CDR3 is made up of 12 amino acids. The CDR3, as DNA: TGTGCCAGCAGCCATGGTCCTTCACCCCTCCACTTT. It is translated as CASSHGPSPLHF.

This clone came up once. The chain recombines TRBV6-6 with TRBJ1-5; no firm D call. Germline V lookup: CDR1 MNHNY, CDR2 SVGAGI (reference sequence). This CDR3 comprises 14 residues. The V end was cut by 2 bases, the J end by 0 bases, with 5 bases between. The CDR3 region has the DNA TGTGCCAGCAGTTACCAGAATAGCAATCAGCCCCAGCATTTT. This gives the protein CASSYQNSNQPQHF.

This clone was detected once. The chain employs TRBV7-2 and TRBJ1-1; D is perhaps TRBD1 (6 bases). Trimming pared 5 bases from V and 1 base from J, leaving 23 bases between. Germline CDR1 reads SGHTA; CDR2 reads FQGNSA. There are 18 residues in the CDR3. CDR3 in DNA: TGTGCCAGCAGCCCTAGGAGGGGAGGAGGGGGGAAGAACACTGAAGCTTTCTTT. It translates to CASSPRRGGGGKNTEAFF.

V and J are TRBV6-5 and TRBJ1-2; D is uncertain. Germline CDR1 reads MNHEY; CDR2 reads SVGAGI. V was shortened by 6 bases and J by 2 bases, with 10 bases between the two germline ends. This CDR3 region has 13 residues. This CDR3 reads CASRDGMNYGYTF. Written as DNA, the CDR3 is TGTGCCAGCAGGGACGGTATGAACTATGGCTACACCTTC.

This chain links TRBV19 with TRBJ2-6; D is perhaps TRBD1 (6 bases). CDR1 and CDR2 from the germline V gene are LNHDA and SQIVND (reference sequence). This CDR3 is 15 amino acids long. V was cut by 7 bases and J by 4 bases, with 14 bases left in between. The CDR3 bases are TGTGCCAGTACCACCAGGGGTTCCGGGGCCAACGTCCTGACTTTC. It specifies CASTTRGSGANVLTF.

The rearrangement uses TRBV6-4 and TRBJ2-2; 7 nucleotides agree with TRBD1. Unmatched junction bases numbered 3, after V lost 3 bases and J lost 2 bases. CDR1 and CDR2 (germline): MRHNA, SNTAGT. CDR3 length: 15 amino acids. In DNA form, the CDR3 reads TGTGCCAGCAGTGAGGGGACAGTAAACACCGGGGAGCTGTTTTTT. Its protein product is CASSEGTVNTGELFF.

This chain connects TRBV19 to TRBJ2-3; D gene unclear. Per germline, CDR1 LNHDA and CDR2 SQIVND (reference sequence). The CDR3 extends over 12 amino acids. Trimming cost V 7 bases and J 2 bases, with 7 bases left between them. DNA of the CDR3: TGTGCCAGTAAGGGATCCACAGATACGCAGTATTTT. Protein product: CASKGSTDTQYF.

This clone showed up just once. This chain uses TRBV5-1 with TRBJ2-3; D is unclear. CDR1 SGHRS and CDR2 YFSETQ come from the germline V gene. This CDR3 comprises 15 residues. V was clipped by 0 bases and J by 3 bases, with 11 bases between them. CDR3 bases: TGCGCCAGCAGCTTGGTGGGATACGGAACAGATACGCAGTATTTT. It specifies CASSLVGYGTDTQYF.

This chain connects TRBV6-6 to TRBJ2-2, with D possibly TRBD2 on 6 matching bases. CDR3 length: 16 residues. Per the germline V gene, CDR1 is MNHNY and CDR2 is SVGAGI (reference sequence). V lost 0 bases, J lost 2 bases, and 10 bases lay in between. The CDR3 here is CASSYSGGSNTGELFF. CDR3 nucleotide sequence: TGTGCCAGCAGTTACTCGGGGGGATCCAACACCGGGGAGCTGTTTTTT.